This is a list of T cell receptor beta chains from one sample in a study of CD8+ T cells in alopecia areata. Assay: immunoSEQ multiplex PCR; the TCRdb copy retains only in-frame clones and omits some. The sample records approximately 180,000 clones, 50% to 70% being singletons. Material: CD4+ T cells sorted from blood, obtained at week 0. The receptors shown here come from a human donor with alopecia areata. Both conserved end residues are part of each CDR3. The listing skips clone size in some rows; elsewhere it reads once, few, many or a size class.

cdr3_aa v_call clone_size
CASSRGVASTEAFF TRBV25-1 few
CASRPQSLSGELFF TRBV27 NA
CSVTGTGGYYTF TRBV29-1 few
CASSPDRVAKNIQYF TRBV6-5 NA
CSVSRVNTEAFF TRBV29-1 NA
CASSLTEPGPGGRGTQYF TRBV5-1 few
CASSSEGGATYEQYF TRBV2 NA
CASSPRTENTGELFF TRBV18 NA
CAWSRGGQANTEAFF TRBV30 NA
CAWRGQGISGEQFF TRBV30 NA
CSALGSGAVEQYF TRBV29-1 NA
CATATGSTDTQYF TRBV15 few
CASSWGGNQPQHF TRBV7-2 few
CASSKARGTYGYTF TRBV19 NA
CASSENWSSYNSPLHF TRBV18 once
CAWSVLRNTEAFF TRBV30 NA
CASSTKTSGGPSYNEQFF TRBV19 NA
CASSLGLTSGSTDTQYF TRBV11-3 NA
CASSVQGDYEQYF TRBV27 NA
CSVAYPIFGTGDTDTQYF TRBV29-1 NA
CARPPRSAQGTDSYEQYF TRBV23-1 few
CASSLTGNRVVQPQHF TRBV5-6 NA
CASSRTDPYGYTF TRBV19 NA
CASSYFSEQYF TRBV6-5 NA
CASSLGLAPTDTQYF TRBV7-9 NA
CAWSVRLNNGELFF TRBV30 once
CASSISGANVLTF TRBV7-2 NA
CAWERNSPLHF TRBV30 NA
CASSQDRGTRGETQYF TRBV4-2 NA
CAWSVGTGHSEAQHF TRBV30 NA
CASSLRGGVYEQYF TRBV5-1 few
CASSFAGGSYNEQFF TRBV11-2 NA
CASSQDQGMTPLHF TRBV4-1 NA
CASSRTSGGIADTQYF TRBV7-9 NA
CASSLVWPADGGELFF TRBV5-1 NA
CASSRGSFGGYGYTF TRBV25-1 NA
CASSLSLGGGYTF TRBV5-1 NA
CAISESRSSDTQYF TRBV10-3 NA
CASSFDQVNSPLHF TRBV18 NA
CASKSKVEQYF TRBV9 NA
CASSNGYGYTF TRBV6-5 NA
CASSPRTGYQETQYF TRBV7-9 NA
CASGLGGDTQYF TRBV2 NA
CASGLNTRTPLGEQYF TRBV12-5 NA
CSVVRTGDLTEAFF TRBV29-1 NA
CATSRDLTYEQYF TRBV15 NA